This T cell receptor beta chain originates from a study of shared clonotypes between healthy human individuals. Among the donors, all were Caucasian adults who lived in Nashville, Tennessee. V shed 2 bases and J 2 bases; nucleotides not matched to a gene: 9. Germline-derived CDR1 and CDR2 are MNHNY and SVGAGI (reference sequence). The CDR3 is 16 amino acids. Only in-frame clones appear in the TCRdb table, and some are missing; sequencing was by immunoSEQ multiplex PCR. The repertoire has some 2,000,000 clones, approximately 96% of them found once; the top ten carry approximately 0.13%. Sequencing was carried out using naive CD4+ T cells sorted from blood. Subset meaning: CD45RA+ positively selected. The chain is built from TRBV6-6 and TRBJ2-7; 7 nucleotides agree with TRBD1. This TCR was recovered from a man between 18 and 29 years old in good health. CDR3 residues: CASSYPRQGATYEQYF. CDR3 DNA sequence: TGTGCCAGCAGTTACCCAAGACAGGGAGCGACCTACGAGCAGTACTTC.